This TCR beta chain was obtained from a study of T cells in Graves' hyperthyroidism and ophthalmopathy. Study results and limitations: The blood repertoire included most of the expanded thyroid clonotypes above 0.001.

Uncontrolled infections, other autoimmune diseases, pregnancy or lactation led to exclusion of patients. The CDR3 has 16 amino acids. Germline CDR1 reads DFQATT; CDR2 reads SNEGSKA (reference sequence). With 1 base removed from V and 4 bases from J, the gap between germline ends came to 16 bases. Using RNA transcripts as the source, TCR beta CDR3 regions were amplified. Initially, a first-round RT-PCR of the TCR CDR3 employed the HTBI primer set. TCRdb redid the calling of the multiplex PCR reads with MiXCR, one entry per CDR3 protein. The sample carries 640,000 or so distinct CDR3 sequences, 11% to 15% recorded once. This clonotype was recorded at least ten times. Its antigen is as yet unknown.

Sequencing was done on a sample of blood. The source is a young woman with Graves' ophthalmopathy. The V and J genes are TRBV20-1 and TRBJ2-2, with D maybe TRBD2 (5 bases). The DNA of the CDR3 is TGCAGTGCTAGAGGAGACGCACGTGAGGGCACCGGGGAGCTGTTTTTT. Translated: CSARGDAREGTGELFF.